The clone carrying this T cell receptor beta chain was counted many times. These data originate in a study of early T cells in non-severe SARS-CoV-2 infection. From the 5' RACE reads, TCRdb called clonotypes with MiXCR, one entry per CDR3 protein. The sample lists 55,000 to 65,000 distinct CDR3 sequences; roughly 12% were seen once. Germline values: CDR1 SNHLY, CDR2 FYNNEI. The V and J ends lost 7 bases and 9 bases respectively, with 22 bases between them. This CDR3 is 15 amino acids long. Sequencing used whole blood, obtained at baseline. This clonotype was sampled from an adult who was a healthcare worker with PCR-confirmed SARS-CoV-2 infection or an uninfected control (not recorded which). The chain links TRBV2 to TRBJ2-4; D may be TRBD1 or TRBD2 (5 bases each). CDR3 sequence reads: CASTTLRTFGTIQYF. The CDR3 DNA is TGTGCCAGCACTACACTCCGGACCTTCGGGACCATTCAGTACTTC. Full variable domain (missing parts from reference TRBV2 and TRBJ2-4): EPEVTQTPSHQVTQMGQEVILRCVPISNHLYFYWYRQILGQKVEFLVSFYNNEISEKSEIFDDQFSVERPDGSNFTLKIRSTKLEDSAMYFCASTTLRTFGTIQYFGAGTRLSVL.